Here is one T cell receptor beta chain with its context. Its cognate antigen has yet to be identified. No qualities accompany the bases; no much larger clone lies one base away. The CDR3 contains 10 residues, cysteine and phenylalanine counted. The entry retains the CDR3 DNA only, 30 bases that are in frame from base 1. From the germline V gene, CDR1 is SNHLY and CDR2 is FYNNEI. V drops 8 bases and J drops 5 bases, leaving 6 bases in between. The data originate from a study of T cell responses to AZD1222 COVID-19 vaccine (dated by TCRdb to the early 2020s). At the level of the whole study: A total of 230 to 250 trial participants underwent TCR sequencing, of whom 207 received two doses of AZD1222 and 26 received two doses of the MenACWY control vaccine. Trial participants were enrolled into age subgroups of 18-55, 56-69 and 70-plus years, which contained 148, 28 and 57 TCR-sequenced participants, respectively. Study-level results and caveats: After two AZD1222 doses, both the breadth and the depth of spike-specific TCRs were significantly higher than at day 0 and than in MenACWY recipients. In the small 56-69-year group, the increase in depth fell short of significance, most likely because of low power. Participants were mostly white British, with more females than males. The authors suggested clonal diversity may have been underestimated. Nearly half of unique spike-specific TCRs reportedly recognized epitopes outside regions mutated in the B.1.351 and B.1.1.7 variants. Only five or six AZD1222 recipients were SARS-CoV-2 seropositive at baseline, limiting conclusions about previously exposed vaccinees. No day 14 peak-response samples were available, so repertoires were characterized only after the peak T cell response. Vaccine-associated CD4 TCRs spanned the whole spike protein, with dominant responses in regions 160-218 and 743-854.

Taken with the paper, the label for time point translates to: baseline before first vaccination. This specimen's treatment or condition label, interpreted: meningococcal conjugate vaccine given as trial control. Samples from vaccinated people were obtained from the UK trials COV001 and COV002, which included a single-blind randomized controlled phase 2/3 trial of AZD1222 (ChAdOx1 nCoV-19) in healthy adults. Trial participant PBMC samples were collected at day 0 and day 28 after the second dose for TCRbeta chain sequencing. The CDR3 regions of human TCRbeta chains were analyzed by immunosequencing. The published analysis was carried out like this. Repertoire TCRs were matched against a reference library of SARS-CoV-2-specific TCRs generated with the MIRA antigen-specificity platform. Breadth was defined as the fraction of unique TCRs that were SARS-CoV-2-associated. Depth was defined as the fraction of total T cells that were SARS-CoV-2-associated. Using the MIRA data, every spike-specific TCR was mapped to the spike region that the TCR reacted to and assigned to either a CD4 or a CD8 class. Log10-transformed breadth and depth values were compared by one-way ANOVA with Sidak's multiple comparisons tests. Sourced from immuneACCESS, this table was stored by TCRdb with only in-frame sequences that have V and J called. A share of the clones is absent; for the studies checked, an unresolved V gene accounts for under half, and the remainder has no known explanation. V and J calls and clone size follow that table, whereas D and trimming were derived from the DNA. For this sample the table gives 130,000 to 150,000 clones, of which around 88% were detected only once. The ten largest clones take up 3% to 4% of the sample.

The clonotype comes from an adult in good health. The source was peripheral blood, collected on day 0 of MenACWY control vaccination. The sequence links TRBV2 to TRBJ1-2; the D gene lacks a confident call. The nucleotide sequence reads TGTGCCAGCCTAAATTATGGCTACACCTTC. Translated, it gives CASLNYGYTF.